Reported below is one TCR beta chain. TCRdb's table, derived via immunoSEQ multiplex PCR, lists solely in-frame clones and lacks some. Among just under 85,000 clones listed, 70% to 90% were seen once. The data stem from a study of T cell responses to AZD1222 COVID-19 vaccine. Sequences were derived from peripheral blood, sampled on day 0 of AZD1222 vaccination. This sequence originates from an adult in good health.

CDR3 coding DNA: TGTGCCAGCAGCGCAGGGGGCGCGAACACCGGGGAGCTGTTTTTT. The encoded protein is CASSAGGANTGELFF. The V call is TRBV9, the J call TRBJ2-2; 8 bases line up with TRBD1. V was pared by 3 bases and J by 0 bases, with 1 base of the junction left unmatched. The germline V gene encodes CDR1 SGDLS and CDR2 YYNGEE. The CDR3 contains 15 residues.